Listed below are T cell receptor beta chains from one sample, sequenced in a study of blood T cell repertoires in COVID-19. Here immunoSEQ multiplex PCR was the method, and the copy in TCRdb shows in-frame clones only, minus some. The sample records 150,000 or so clones, 80% to 90% being singletons. The sequenced material came from peripheral blood. The source of these receptors is a young man with COVID-19, enrolled during active disease. Each CDR3 is given with its conserved first and last residue. The order of the fields is clone size, D gene, J gene, V gene, CDR3 DNA, CDR3 protein. D genes are given only for firm matches. A clone size is listed for some rows: how often the clone was seen (once, few, many), or a class if it is expanded.

NA | TRBD1 | TRBJ1-6 | TRBV15 | TGTGCCACCAGCAGAGATCTGAACAGGGGGTCTTCACCCCTCCACTTT | CATSRDLNRGSSPLHF
NA | TRBD1 | TRBJ1-2 | TRBV5-1 | TGCGCCAGCAGCTTGGGACAGGGATGGGATAACTATGGCTACACCTTC | CASSLGQGWDNYGYTF
NA | TRBD1 | TRBJ1-2 | TRBV13 | TGTGCCAGCAGCTTAGGGGGACAGGGAGGAAGGACTACCTATGGCTACACCTTC | CASSLGGQGGRTTYGYTF
NA | TRBD2 | TRBJ2-7 | TRBV3-1/TRBV3-2 | TGTGCCAGCAGCCAGCTACTGGGACTAGCGGGAAACGAGCAGTACTTC | CASSQLLGLAGNEQYF
NA | TRBD2 | TRBJ2-7 | TRBV28 | TGTGCCAGCAGTTTCGCTAGCGGGAGGGGCACCTACGAGCAGTACTTC | CASSFASGRGTYEQYF
NA | TRBD2 | TRBJ2-7 | TRBV7-7 | TGTGCTAGCAGCTTAGAAGCGGGAGGCCTACACGAGCAGTACTTC | CASSLEAGGLHEQYF
once | NA | TRBJ2-1 | TRBV2 | TGTGCCAGCCGAGGCGGTTACAATGAGCAGTTCTTC | CASRGGYNEQFF
NA | TRBD1 | TRBJ1-1 | TRBV29-1 | TGCAGCGTTGGTTCAGGGGGCACTGGCACTGAAGCTTTCTTT | CSVGSGGTGTEAFF
NA | TRBD1 | TRBJ2-7 | TRBV6-2/TRBV6-3 | TGTGCCAGCAGCCGACCTCAGACAGGGGTCACCTCCTACGAGCAGTACTTC | CASSRPQTGVTSYEQYF
NA | NA | TRBJ1-3 | TRBV19 | TGTGCCAGTAGTATCCACAAACAGGGCTCTGGAAACACCATATATTTT | CASSIHKQGSGNTIYF
NA | TRBD1 | TRBJ2-3 | TRBV2 | TGTGCCAGCTTCCGGGACAGGGGAACAGATACGCAGTATTTT | CASFRDRGTDTQYF
NA | TRBD1 | TRBJ1-4 | TRBV28 | TGTGCCAGCAGTTTGCCTCCGGGACAGAACCCCGAAAAACTGTTTTTT | CASSLPPGQNPEKLFF
once | TRBD1 | TRBJ1-2 | TRBV4-3 | TGCGCCAGCAGCCCGAGGACAGGGGACAACTATGGCTACACCTTC | CASSPRTGDNYGYTF
NA | TRBD1 | TRBJ2-4 | TRBV11-1 | TGTGCCAGCAGCTTGGGACAGGGAGGGTACCAGTACTTC | CASSLGQGGYQYF
NA | TRBD1 | TRBJ2-6 | TRBV6-6 | TGTGCCAGCAGTCTACAGGGGGCGACTGAAACTGGGGCCAACGTCCTGACTTTC | CASSLQGATETGANVLTF
NA | TRBD1 | TRBJ2-5 | TRBV5-1 | TGCGCCAGCAGCTTCCTGGTAGACAGGGTAGAAGAGACCCAGTACTTC | CASSFLVDRVEETQYF
NA | TRBD2 | TRBJ2-4 | TRBV6-2/TRBV6-3 | TGTGCCAGCAGTTACCCGACTAGCGGGAGCCCGTCGGCCAAAAACATTCAGTACTTC | CASSYPTSGSPSAKNIQYF
NA | NA | TRBJ1-6 | TRBV6-5 | TGTGCCAGCAGACAGGGTATGGATTCACCCCTCCACTTT | CASRQGMDSPLHF
once | NA | TRBJ2-7 | TRBV10-3 | TGTGCCATCAGTGAACCTGCAGGAATCCACGAGCAGTACTTC | CAISEPAGIHEQYF
NA | NA | TRBJ2-3 | TRBV15 | TGTGCCACCAGCAGAGATCGGGGGGCTAGCACAGATACGCAGTATTTT | CATSRDRGASTDTQYF
NA | TRBD1 | TRBJ1-2 | TRBV19 | TGTGCCAGTAGTATAGATTCGACAGGGGACTCCTATGGCTACACCTTC | CASSIDSTGDSYGYTF
NA | TRBD1 | TRBJ1-5 | TRBV2 | TGTGCCAGCAGTGATGACAGGGGGAGATCGCCCCAGCATTTT | CASSDDRGRSPQHF
NA | TRBD1 | TRBJ2-7 | TRBV6-5 | TGTGCCAGCAGTAACTACAGGGGGCTCTACGAGCAGTACTTC | CASSNYRGLYEQYF
once | TRBD2 | TRBJ2-7 | TRBV19 | TGTGCCAGTAGTATTGGGGGGGAAGCCTACTACGAGCAGTACTTC | CASSIGGEAYYEQYF
NA | NA | TRBJ2-1 | TRBV6-6 | TGTGCCAGCAGTTATTTCTCGAGCTACAATGAGCAGTTCTTC | CASSYFSSYNEQFF
NA | NA | TRBJ2-4 | TRBV6-2/TRBV6-3 | TGTGCCAGCAGCACCGGGACACTTGTAGCCAAAAACATTCAGTACTTC | CASSTGTLVAKNIQYF
NA | TRBD2 | TRBJ2-1 | TRBV11-3 | TGTGCCAGCAGCTTAGGGCTAGCGGGAGAAAGGGACAATGAGCAGTTCTTC | CASSLGLAGERDNEQFF
NA | TRBD1 | TRBJ2-7 | TRBV18 | TGTGCCAGCTCGCCCGGGACAGATTACGAGCAGTACTTC | CASSPGTDYEQYF
NA | TRBD1 | TRBJ2-1 | TRBV19 | TGTGCCAGTAGTCCACAGGGGGCAGGCTTTCAGTTCTTC | CASSPQGAGFQFF
NA | TRBD2 | TRBJ2-5 | TRBV7-9 | TGTGCCAGCAGCTTCGGGGCTAGCGGGACTCAAGAGACCCAGTACTTC | CASSFGASGTQETQYF
NA | TRBD2 | TRBJ2-1 | TRBV4-1 | TGCGCCAGCAGCCTACCGACTAGCGACCTCTACAATGAGCAGTTCTTC | CASSLPTSDLYNEQFF
NA | NA | TRBJ2-3 | TRBV30 | TGTGCCTGGAGTATGATGAGGGATACGCAGTATTTT | CAWSMMRDTQYF
NA | NA | TRBJ2-7 | TRBV7-9 | TGTGCCAGCAGCTTAGTTGAGGACGGAGGCTACGAGCAGTACTTC | CASSLVEDGGYEQYF
once | NA | TRBJ1-1 | TRBV7-9 | TGTGCCAGCAGCACGGGACGGGGGGACGCTGAAGCTTTCTTT | CASSTGRGDAEAFF
once | TRBD2 | TRBJ2-1 | TRBV6-4 | TGTGCCAGCAGTGAAACTAGCGGGAGTGGGTCCAATGAGCAGTTCTTC | CASSETSGSGSNEQFF
NA | NA | TRBJ1-6 | TRBV6-5 | TGTGCCAGCACCTCAACGGGACAATATCGTTCACCCCTCCACTTT | CASTSTGQYRSPLHF
NA | TRBD2 | TRBJ2-1 | TRBV28 | TGTGCCAGCAGTTCCGGACTAGCGGGAGGGCCCCATGAGCAGTTCTTC | CASSSGLAGGPHEQFF
NA | TRBD1 | TRBJ2-1 | TRBV4-1 | TGCGCCAGCAGCCTCGGACAGGGATATGTGGATGAGCAGTTCTTC | CASSLGQGYVDEQFF
NA | TRBD2 | TRBJ2-7 | TRBV7-9 | TGTGCCAGCAGCTCCCGGGAGGGCCGAGATGAGCAGTACTTC | CASSSREGRDEQYF
NA | NA | TRBJ2-1 | TRBV9 | TGTGCCAGCAGCGCAGGAGGGTACAATGAGCAGTTCTTC | CASSAGGYNEQFF
once | NA | TRBJ2-7 | TRBV11-2 | TGTGCCAGCAGCTTCAAGTTGAACAGTCCACCTGTGGAGCAGTACTTC | CASSFKLNSPPVEQYF
few | TRBD2 | TRBJ2-7 | TRBV18 | TGTGCCAGCTCACAACTAGCGGGGGTAAAGAGCGAGCAGTACTTC | CASSQLAGVKSEQYF
NA | NA | TRBJ1-4 | TRBV19 | TGTGCCAGTAGTGTGGGGGGAGCAAGACTGCTTTTT | CASSVGGARLLF
NA | TRBD1 | TRBJ1-2 | TRBV29-1 | TGCAGCGTGGGGACAGGGGCGGCTGGCTACACCTTC | CSVGTGAAGYTF
once | TRBD1 | TRBJ1-4 | TRBV7-9 | TGTGCCAGCAGCTCCGGGGACAGGGGGGTTGAAAAACTGCTTTTT | CASSSGDRGVEKLLF
NA | NA | TRBJ1-5 | TRBV7-8 | TGTGCCAGCAGCTTTGAATGGAGTCAGCCCCAGCATTTT | CASSFEWSQPQHF
NA | TRBD2 | TRBJ2-5 | TRBV15 | TGTGCCACCAGCAGAGATAGATTAGCGGGAGTAGAGACCCAGTACTTC | CATSRDRLAGVETQYF
NA | TRBD2 | TRBJ2-7 | TRBV4-3 | TGCGCCAGCAGCCAAGCCCAAGTTAGCGGGGTCTACGAGCAGTACTTC | CASSQAQVSGVYEQYF
NA | TRBD2 | TRBJ2-1 | TRBV7-2 | TGTGCCAGCAGCTTAGGGACTAGCGGCTACAATGAGCAGTTCTTC | CASSLGTSGYNEQFF
NA | NA | TRBJ2-3 | TRBV27 | TGTGCCAGCAGACAGGGTGGGACAGATACGCAGTATTTT | CASRQGGTDTQYF
NA | NA | TRBJ2-2 | TRBV30 | TGTGCCTGGGGCGGCGGGGTTAACACCGGGGAGCTGTTTTTT | CAWGGGVNTGELFF
NA | TRBD1 | TRBJ2-7 | TRBV24-1 | TGTGCCACCCAAGACAGGGCGAGCGAGCAGTACTTC | CATQDRASEQYF
NA | NA | TRBJ1-1 | TRBV7-8 | TGTGCCAGCAGCTTAGTACTTCCCTCACCGGGCACTGAAGCTTTCTTT | CASSLVLPSPGTEAFF
once | TRBD2 | TRBJ2-7 | TRBV5-1 | TGCGCCAGCAGCTCCGAGGGAGGGGCCCATTGGTACGAGCAGTACTTC | CASSSEGGAHWYEQYF
NA | TRBD1 | TRBJ2-5 | TRBV7-9 | TGTGCCAGCAGCTTAGAGACAGGGCTGGAAGAGACCCAGTACTTC | CASSLETGLEETQYF
NA | NA | TRBJ1-4 | TRBV7-2 | TGTGCCAGCAGCTTAGCCCCGGGTCCGGCGAGAGAAAAACTGTTTTTT | CASSLAPGPAREKLFF
NA | TRBD1 | TRBJ1-2 | TRBV30 | TGTGCCTGGAGCCAGCGGACAGGAGGTGGCTACACCTTC | CAWSQRTGGGYTF
NA | TRBD1 | TRBJ2-7 | TRBV28 | TGTGCCAGCAGTAAAAACAGGGGGCTCTCCTACGAGCAGTACTTC | CASSKNRGLSYEQYF
NA | NA | TRBJ2-1 | TRBV5-1 | TGCGCCAGCAGCTTGGAGTTGGGGCCCGGAAGAGGAAATGAGCAGTTCTTC | CASSLELGPGRGNEQFF